This T cell receptor (beta chain) was obtained from a study of a mutant IDH1 vaccine in newly diagnosed glioma. Using immunoSEQ multiplex PCR, the repertoire was profiled, and TCRdb retains in-frame clones only, with some absent. The sample records roughly 52,000 clones, 84% being singletons. CDR3 size: 13 residues. V lost 5 bases and J lost 9, with 18 bases in between. About this clone itself: As yet, its antigen is unknown.

Time point of the sample: week 35, safety follow-up. Vaccine doses each comprised 300 ug of mutant IDH1 20-mer peptide, with topical imiquimod. Sequenced material: PBMCs, taken from a glioma patient whose treatment included an IDH1 peptide vaccine. This chain joins TRBV5-3 and TRBJ2-7, with TRBD1 as a possible D gene (5 bases). TRBV5-3 is placed among ORFs of uncertain function. The sequence was obtained from a young woman with glioma. CDR3 loop: CARSFPPAQGQYF. CDR3 DNA sequence: TGTGCCAGAAGTTTTCCCCCTGCCCAGGGGCAGTACTTC.